The T cell receptor (beta chain) under discussion was sequenced for a study of blood T cell repertoires in COVID-19. Study context: COVID-19 samples from acute and convalescent phases originated in the United States, Italy and Spain. Sources were T cells, B-cell-depleted T cells, or PBMCs; the material itself was cDNA or gDNA.

V lost 2 bases and J 4 bases, leaving 13 bases between the germline ends. The V gene's germline CDR1 is MNHEY and CDR2 SVGEGT. The CDR3 is made up of 15 amino acids. Original methodology: For nucleated cells, counts were estimated from reference gene primer amplification. Profiled with immunoSEQ multiplex PCR; TCRdb holds only in-frame clones, not every one. From that table come the V and J calls and clone size; the DNA was used to work out D and trimming. The sample has about 270,000 clones, about nine tenths seen once. This chain joins TRBV6-2 or TRBV6-3 and TRBJ2-3; D unresolved. The source is a man between 35 and 55 years old who had recovered from COVID-19. What was sequenced was peripheral blood. CDR3 amino acids: CASSYGLWSADTQYF. The CDR3 DNA is TGTGCCAGCAGTTACGGGTTGTGGAGTGCAGATACGCAGTATTTT.